This TCR beta chain was identified in a study of PD-1 blockade in classical Hodgkin lymphoma. At the level of the study: Intravenous nivolumab at 3 mg/kg was given to patients every 2 weeks. General study points: Those achieving complete response showed baseline diversity like newly diagnosed patients.

Brentuximab vedotin exposure varied, and every patient relapsed after autologous stem cell transplantation. As regards this clone: The antigen remains unidentified.

Germline values: CDR1 KGHSH, CDR2 LQKENI. The CDR3 loop spans 15 amino acids. V was clipped by 5 bases and J by 5 bases, with 15 bases between them. Assay: immunoSEQ multiplex PCR; the TCRdb copy retains only in-frame clones and omits some. The data show around 91,000 clones, 75% to 85% seen once. The gene calls are TRBV18 and TRBJ2-2, with no clear D. The sample consisted of peripheral blood mononuclear cells (PBMCs), taken before the second cycle of nivolumab. The clonotype originates from a human donor with classical Hodgkin lymphoma. CDR3 nucleotide sequence: TGTGCCAGCTCAGTAGCTTTGTCTGGAACCGGGGAGCTGTTTTTT. It is translated as CASSVALSGTGELFF.